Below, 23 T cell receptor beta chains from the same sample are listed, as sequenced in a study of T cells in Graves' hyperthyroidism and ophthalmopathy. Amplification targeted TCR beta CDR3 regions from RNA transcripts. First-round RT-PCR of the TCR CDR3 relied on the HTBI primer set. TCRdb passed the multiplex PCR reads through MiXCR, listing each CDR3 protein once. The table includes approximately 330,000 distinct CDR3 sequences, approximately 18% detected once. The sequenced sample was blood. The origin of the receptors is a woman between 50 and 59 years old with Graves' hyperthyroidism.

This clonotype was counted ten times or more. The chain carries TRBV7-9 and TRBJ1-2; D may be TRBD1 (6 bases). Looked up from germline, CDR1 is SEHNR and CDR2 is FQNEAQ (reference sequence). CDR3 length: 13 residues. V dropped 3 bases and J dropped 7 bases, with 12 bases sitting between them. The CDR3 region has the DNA TGTGCCAGCAGCTTTTCAGGGGCCGGTGGCTACACCTTC. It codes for CASSFSGAGGYTF.

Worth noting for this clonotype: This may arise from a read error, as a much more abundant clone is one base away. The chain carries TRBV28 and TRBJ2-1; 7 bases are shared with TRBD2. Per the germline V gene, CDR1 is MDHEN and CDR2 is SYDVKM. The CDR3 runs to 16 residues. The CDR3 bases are TGTGCCAGCAGTTTAGTTCAGAGGACTAGGTACAATGAGCAGCTCTTC. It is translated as CASSLVQRTRYNEQLF.

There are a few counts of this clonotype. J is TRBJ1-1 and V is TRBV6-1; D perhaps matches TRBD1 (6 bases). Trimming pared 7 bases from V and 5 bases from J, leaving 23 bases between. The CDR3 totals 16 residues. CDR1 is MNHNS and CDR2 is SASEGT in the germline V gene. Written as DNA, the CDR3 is TGTGCCAGCATCAATAGGGGGATTTCCGGTGGTACTGAAGCTTTCTTT. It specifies CASINRGISGGTEAFF.

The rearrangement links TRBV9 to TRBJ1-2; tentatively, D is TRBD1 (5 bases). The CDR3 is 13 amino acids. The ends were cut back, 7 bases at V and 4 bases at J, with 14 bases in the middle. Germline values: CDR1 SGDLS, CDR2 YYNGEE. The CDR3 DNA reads TGTGCCAGCCTTGGGACTTGGACCTATGGCTACACCTTC. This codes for CASLGTWTYGYTF.

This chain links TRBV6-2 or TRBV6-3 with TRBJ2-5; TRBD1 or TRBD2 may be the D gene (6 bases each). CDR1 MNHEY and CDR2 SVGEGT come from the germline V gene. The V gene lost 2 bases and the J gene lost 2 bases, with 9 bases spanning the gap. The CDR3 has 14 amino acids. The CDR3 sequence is CASSYAGQQETQYF. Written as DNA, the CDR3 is TGTGCCAGCAGTTACGCGGGACAACAAGAGACCCAGTACTTC.

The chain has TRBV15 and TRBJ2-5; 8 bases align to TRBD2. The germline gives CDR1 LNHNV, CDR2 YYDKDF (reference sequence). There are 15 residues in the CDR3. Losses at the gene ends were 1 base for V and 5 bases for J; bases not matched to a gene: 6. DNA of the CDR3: TGTGCCACCAGCAGAGGCGGGGGGCCGTTGGAGACCCAGTACTTC. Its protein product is CATSRGGGPLETQYF.

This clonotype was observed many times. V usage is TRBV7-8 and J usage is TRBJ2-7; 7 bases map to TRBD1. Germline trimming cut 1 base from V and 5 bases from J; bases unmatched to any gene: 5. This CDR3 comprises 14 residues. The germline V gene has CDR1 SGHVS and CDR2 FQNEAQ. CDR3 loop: CASSLGQGSHEQYV. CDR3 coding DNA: TGTGCCAGCAGCTTAGGACAGGGATCCCACGAGCAGTACGTC.

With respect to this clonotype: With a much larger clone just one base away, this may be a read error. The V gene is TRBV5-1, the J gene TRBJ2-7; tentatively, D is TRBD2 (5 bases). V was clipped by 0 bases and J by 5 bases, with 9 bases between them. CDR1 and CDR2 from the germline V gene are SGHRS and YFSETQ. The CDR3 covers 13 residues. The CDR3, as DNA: TGCGCCAGCAGCTTGGGTGTGGAGGACGAGCAGTACGTC. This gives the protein CASSLGVEDEQYV.

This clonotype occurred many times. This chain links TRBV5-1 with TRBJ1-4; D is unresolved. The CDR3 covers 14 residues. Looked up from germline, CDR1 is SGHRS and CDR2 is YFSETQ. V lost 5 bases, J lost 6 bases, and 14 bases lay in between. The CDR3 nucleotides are TGCGCCAGCAGGGACGTACTGGAGGATGAAAAACTGTTTTTT. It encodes CASRDVLEDEKLFF.

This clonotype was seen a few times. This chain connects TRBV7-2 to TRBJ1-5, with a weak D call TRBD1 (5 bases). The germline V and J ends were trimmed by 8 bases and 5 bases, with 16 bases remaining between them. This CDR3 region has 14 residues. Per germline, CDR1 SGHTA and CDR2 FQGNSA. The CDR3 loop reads CASPPPGGYQPQHF. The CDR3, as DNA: TGTGCCAGCCCCCCGCCGGGGGGGTATCAGCCCCAGCATTTT.

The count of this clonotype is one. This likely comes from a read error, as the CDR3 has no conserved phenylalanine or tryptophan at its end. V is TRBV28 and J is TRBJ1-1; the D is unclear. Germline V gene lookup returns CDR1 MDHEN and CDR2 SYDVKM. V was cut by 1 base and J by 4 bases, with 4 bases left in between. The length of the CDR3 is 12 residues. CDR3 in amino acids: CASSLSGTEAFI. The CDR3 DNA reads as TGTGCCAGCAGTTTATCGGGCACTGAAGCTTTCATT.

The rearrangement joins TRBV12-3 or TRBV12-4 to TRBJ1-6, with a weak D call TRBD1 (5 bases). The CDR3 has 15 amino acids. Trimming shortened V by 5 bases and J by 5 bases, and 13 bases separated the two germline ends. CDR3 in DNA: TGTGCCAGCAGTCTGTTGGGGGGTCATAATTCACCCCTCCACTTT. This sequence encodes CASSLLGGHNSPLHF.

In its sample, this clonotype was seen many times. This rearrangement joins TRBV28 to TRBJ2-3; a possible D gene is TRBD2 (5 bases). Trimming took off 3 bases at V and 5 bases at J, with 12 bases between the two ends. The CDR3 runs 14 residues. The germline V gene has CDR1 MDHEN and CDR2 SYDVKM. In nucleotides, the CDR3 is TGTGCCAGCAGTTTCGGGAACTCTAGAGATACGCAGTATTTT. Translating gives CASSFGNSRDTQYF.

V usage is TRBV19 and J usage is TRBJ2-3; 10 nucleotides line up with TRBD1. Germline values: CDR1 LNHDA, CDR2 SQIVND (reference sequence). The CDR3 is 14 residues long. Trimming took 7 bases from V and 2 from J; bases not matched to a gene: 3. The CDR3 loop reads CASTTGGYTDTQYF. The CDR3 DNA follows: TGTGCCAGTACGACAGGGGGCTACACAGATACGCAGTATTTT.

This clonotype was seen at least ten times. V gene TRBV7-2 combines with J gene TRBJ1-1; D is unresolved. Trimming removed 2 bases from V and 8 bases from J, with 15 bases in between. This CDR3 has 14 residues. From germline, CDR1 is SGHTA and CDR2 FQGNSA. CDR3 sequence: CASSLISRQQEAFF. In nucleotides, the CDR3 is TGTGCCAGCAGCTTAATTTCGCGCCAGCAAGAAGCTTTCTTT.

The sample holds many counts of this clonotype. The CDR3 here is CASRPGGEVNTEAFF. CDR3 sequence (DNA): TGTGCCAGCAGGCCGGGGGGAGAGGTGAACACTGAAGCTTTCTTT. This rearrangement joins TRBV28 to TRBJ1-1; tentative D call: TRBD1 (5 bases). V lost 6 bases, J lost 0 bases, and 14 bases lay in between. The CDR3 is made up of 15 amino acids. Germline V gives CDR1 MDHEN, CDR2 SYDVKM.

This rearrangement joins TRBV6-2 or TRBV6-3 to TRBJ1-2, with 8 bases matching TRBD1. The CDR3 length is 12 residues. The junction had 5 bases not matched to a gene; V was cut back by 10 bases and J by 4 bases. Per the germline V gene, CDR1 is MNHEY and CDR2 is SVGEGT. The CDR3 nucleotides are TGTGCCACCTTAACAGGGGGCTATGGCTACACCTTC. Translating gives CATLTGGYGYTF.

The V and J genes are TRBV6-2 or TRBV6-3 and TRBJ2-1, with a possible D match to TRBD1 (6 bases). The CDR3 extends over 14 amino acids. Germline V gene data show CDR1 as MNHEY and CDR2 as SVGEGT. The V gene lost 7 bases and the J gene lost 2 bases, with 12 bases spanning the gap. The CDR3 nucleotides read TGTGCCAGCACCATCGGGACACCCTACAATGAGCAGTTCTTC. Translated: CASTIGTPYNEQFF.

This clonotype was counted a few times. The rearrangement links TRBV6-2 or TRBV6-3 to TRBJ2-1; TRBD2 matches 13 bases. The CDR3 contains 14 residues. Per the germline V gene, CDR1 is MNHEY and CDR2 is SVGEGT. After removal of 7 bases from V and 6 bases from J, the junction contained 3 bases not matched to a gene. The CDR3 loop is CASKLAGGVNEQFF. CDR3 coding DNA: TGTGCCAGCAAACTAGCGGGGGGGGTCAATGAGCAGTTCTTC.

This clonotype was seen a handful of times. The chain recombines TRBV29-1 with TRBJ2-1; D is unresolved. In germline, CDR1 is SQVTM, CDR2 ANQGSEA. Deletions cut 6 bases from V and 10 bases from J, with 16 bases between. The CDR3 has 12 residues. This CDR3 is CSVGWAFKEQFF. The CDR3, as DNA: TGCAGCGTGGGTTGGGCTTTTAAAGAGCAGTTCTTC.

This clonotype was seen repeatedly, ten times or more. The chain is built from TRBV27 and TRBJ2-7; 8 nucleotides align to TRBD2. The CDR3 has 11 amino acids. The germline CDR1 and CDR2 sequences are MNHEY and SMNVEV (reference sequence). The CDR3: CAAGAKYEQYF. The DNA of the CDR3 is TGTGCAGCGGGAGCGAAATACGAGCAGTACTTC.

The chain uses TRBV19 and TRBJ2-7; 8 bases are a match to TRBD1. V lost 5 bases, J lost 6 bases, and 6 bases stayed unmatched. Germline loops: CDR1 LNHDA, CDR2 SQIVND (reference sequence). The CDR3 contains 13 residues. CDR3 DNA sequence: TGTGCCAGTAGTCCCGGGACAGGTGCCGAGCAGTACTTC. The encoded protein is CASSPGTGAEQYF.

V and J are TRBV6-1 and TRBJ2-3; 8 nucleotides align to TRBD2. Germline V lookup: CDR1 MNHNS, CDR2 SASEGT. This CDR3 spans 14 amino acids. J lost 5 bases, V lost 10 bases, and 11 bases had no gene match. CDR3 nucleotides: TGTGCCACCGGGGGGGCGGGAGGAGTAGATACGCAGTATTTT. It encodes CATGGAGGVDTQYF.